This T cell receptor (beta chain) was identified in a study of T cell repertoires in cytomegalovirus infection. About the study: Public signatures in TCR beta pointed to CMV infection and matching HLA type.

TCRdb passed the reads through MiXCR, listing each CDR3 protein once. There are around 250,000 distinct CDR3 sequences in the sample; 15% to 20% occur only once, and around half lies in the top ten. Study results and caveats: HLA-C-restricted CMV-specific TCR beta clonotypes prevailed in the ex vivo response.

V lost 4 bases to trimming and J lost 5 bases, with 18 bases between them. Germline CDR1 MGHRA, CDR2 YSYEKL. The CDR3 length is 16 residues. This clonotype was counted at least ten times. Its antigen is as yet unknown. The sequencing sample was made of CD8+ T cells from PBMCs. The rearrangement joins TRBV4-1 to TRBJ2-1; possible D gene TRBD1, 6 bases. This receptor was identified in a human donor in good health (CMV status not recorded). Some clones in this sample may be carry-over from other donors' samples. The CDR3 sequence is CASSPTPGVSDNEQFF. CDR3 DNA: TGCGCCAGCAGCCCGACGCCAGGGGTTTCCGACAATGAGCAGTTCTTC.